The present T cell receptor (beta chain) was sequenced within a study of identical twins. This clonotype was seen at least ten times. Its antigen is currently unknown. The study's findings and limits: Modelling underestimated the level of out-of-frame TCR alpha sharing observed in monozygotic twins. While abundant cord blood beta clonotypes carried fewer insertions, memory repertoires showed no such pattern.

Per germline, CDR1 SEHNR and CDR2 FQNEAQ (reference sequence). Deletions cut 5 bases from V and 4 bases from J, with 14 bases between. The CDR3 runs to 14 residues. One entry per CDR3 protein results from TCRdb running MiXCR on the 5' RACE reads. The repertoire has 270,000 or so distinct CDR3 sequences, about 8.5% of them found once; the top ten carry less than 4%. The sample also formed part of further work on yellow fever vaccine responses in identical twins.

The chain combines TRBV7-9 with TRBJ1-2; a weak D match, TRBD1 (6 bases). The specimen was CD8+ T cells sorted from blood. This clonotype was obtained from a woman aged 18 to 35 in good health. CDR3 sequence reads: CASSGGGEAYGYTF. CDR3 in DNA: TGTGCCAGCAGCGGAGGGGGAGAGGCCTATGGCTACACCTTC.